One sample yielded the 26 T cell receptor beta chains listed below, sequenced in a study of OX40 agonist ivuxolimab in advanced cancers. Assay used: immunoSEQ multiplex PCR; TCRdb lists only in-frame clones, some missing. The sample lists tens of thousands of clones, 91% occurring once. The input for sequencing was CD4+ or CD8+ T cells sorted from blood, taken in a trial of the OX40 agonist ivuxolimab. These receptors were taken from an adult with an advanced solid tumor such as melanoma, head and neck, liver or kidney cancer.

Comments on this clone: A junction end diverges from the germline sequence, so it may reflect a read error. J is TRBJ2-1 and V is TRBV18; 7 nucleotides line up with TRBD1. The CDR3 covers 13 residues. Germline V CDR1 and CDR2: KGHSH, LQKENI. DNA for the CDR3: TGTGCCACCGGGACAGAGTCCTGCAATGAGCAGTTCTTC. Amino acid sequence: CATGTESCNEQFF.

A note on this clone: One end of the junction varies from germline; a read error may be responsible. The chain uses TRBV7-7 and TRBJ2-2; the D gene could be TRBD1 or TRBD2 (5 bases each). Per the germline V gene, CDR1 is SSHAT and CDR2 is FNYEAQ (reference sequence). This CDR3 has 16 residues. The CDR3 here is CASSLFGADEDGELFF. The DNA of the CDR3 is TGTGCTAGCAGCTTGTTCGGGGCGGATGAAGACGGGGAGCTGTTTTTT.

The rearrangement uses TRBV5-4 and TRBJ2-7; no clear D gene. The CDR3 has 15 amino acids. The V gene lost 1 base and the J gene lost 6 bases, with 17 bases spanning the gap. Germline V gene lookup returns CDR1 SGHNT and CDR2 YYREEE (reference sequence). Here the CDR3 reads CASSLSTRSLSEQYF. CDR3 in DNA: TGTGCCAGCAGCTTGAGTACACGGAGCCTTTCCGAGCAGTACTTC.

This chain connects TRBV28 to TRBJ2-4; the D gene could be TRBD1 or TRBD2 (5 bases each). Germline V lookup: CDR1 MDHEN, CDR2 SYDVKM. This CDR3 is 15 amino acids long. V was pared by 6 bases and J by 9 bases, with 21 bases between. The CDR3 DNA sequence: TGTGCCAGCAGCTGGGGGAGAAGGGTAGGGAGCATTCAGTACTTC. Protein: CASSWGRRVGSIQYF.

The gene calls are TRBV19 and TRBJ2-6; D is unresolved. The CDR3 is made up of 13 amino acids. The germline CDR1 and CDR2 sequences are LNHDA and SQIVND (reference sequence). With 8 bases removed from V and 3 bases from J, the gap between germline ends came to 8 bases. The CDR3 here is CASAIGGANVLTF. CDR3 bases: TGTGCCAGTGCAATCGGTGGGGCCAACGTCCTGACTTTC.

This chain connects TRBV19 to TRBJ2-6; the D is unclear. The germline CDR1 and CDR2 sequences are LNHDA and SQIVND (reference sequence). CDR3 size: 15 residues. V was pared by 6 bases and J by 4 bases, with 13 bases between. The DNA for the CDR3 is TGTGCCAGTAGGAAGACCGGAACGGGGGCCAACGTCCTGACTTTC. It codes for CASRKTGTGANVLTF.

This chain links TRBV7-2 with TRBJ2-3; 13 nucleotides match TRBD2. Looked up from germline, CDR1 is SGHTA and CDR2 is FQGNSA. The CDR3 length is 16 residues. V gave up 4 bases and J gave up 3 bases; unmatched junction bases: 4. In nucleotides, the CDR3 is TGTGCCAGCAGCTCCTGGGGACTAGCGGGAACAGATACGCAGTATTTT. This translates into CASSSWGLAGTDTQYF.

This chain links TRBV7-2 with TRBJ2-6; possibly TRBD2 for D (6 bases). The germline V gene has CDR1 SGHTA and CDR2 FQGNSA. The CDR3 totals 15 residues. V lost 3 bases and J 1 base, leaving 7 bases between the germline ends. The CDR3 region is CASSLRGSGANVLTF. DNA for the CDR3: TGTGCCAGCAGCTTGCGGGGATCTGGGGCCAACGTCCTGACTTTC.

This rearrangement joins TRBV5-4 to TRBJ2-7, with 14 bases identical to TRBD2. CDR1 is SGHNT, CDR2 YYREEE, per germline (reference sequence). The CDR3 has 15 residues. V gave up 4 bases and J gave up 6 bases; unmatched junction bases: 6. CDR3 protein: CASSPSTSGRGEQYF. The CDR3 coding sequence is TGTGCCAGCAGCCCATCGACTAGCGGGAGGGGCGAGCAGTACTTC.

This chain uses TRBV5-1 with TRBJ2-7, with 7 bases matching TRBD1. The length of the CDR3 is 14 residues. After removal of 6 bases from V and 0 bases from J, the junction contained 6 bases not matched to a gene. The germline V gene encodes CDR1 SGHRS and CDR2 YFSETQ. The CDR3 nucleotides read TGCGCCAGCAACGATGGACAGGCCTCCTACGAGCAGTACTTC. This codes for CASNDGQASYEQYF. Combining the CDR3 with reference TRBV5-1 and TRBJ2-7 gives the whole variable domain KAGVTQTPRYLIKTRGQQVTLSCSPISGHRSVSWYQQTPGQGLQFLFEYFSETQRNKGNFPGRFSGRQFSNSRSEMNVSTLELGDSALYLCASNDGQASYEQYFGPGTRLTVT.

The J gene is TRBJ2-4, the V gene TRBV23-1; possibly TRBD1 for D (6 bases). TRBV23-1 is an open reading frame, and its role is uncertain. The CDR3 is made up of 17 amino acids. The germline V and J ends were trimmed by 4 bases and 0 bases, with 16 bases remaining between them. CDR3 loop: CASSPYPGALAKNIQYF. As DNA, the CDR3 is TGCGCCAGCAGTCCGTATCCAGGGGCGCTAGCCAAAAACATTCAGTACTTC.

The V gene is TRBV5-4, the J gene TRBJ2-3; TRBD2 matches 11 bases. Looked up from germline, CDR1 is SGHNT and CDR2 is YYREEE (reference sequence). The CDR3 extends over 17 amino acids. V dropped 5 bases and J dropped 1; count of bases not matched to a gene: 9. CDR3 DNA: TGTGCCAGCAGTCAAGGGGGGACTAGCGGCGGCACAGATACGCAGTATTTT. It encodes CASSQGGTSGGTDTQYF.

The count of this clone is one. The rearrangement joins TRBV6-6 to TRBJ2-2; D is possibly TRBD1 (6 bases). Germline CDR1 is MNHNY and CDR2 is SVGAGI (reference sequence). The CDR3 contains 15 residues. V was clipped by 4 bases and J by 6 bases, with 15 bases between them. The CDR3 DNA is TGTGCCAGCAGTTCCAGGGGATATGGGGCCGGGGAGCTGTTTTTT. Translating gives CASSSRGYGAGELFF.

This sequence joins TRBV20-1 and TRBJ2-7; no firm D call. The V gene's germline CDR1 is DFQATT and CDR2 SNEGSKA (reference sequence). The V gene lost 3 bases and the J gene lost 4 bases, with 4 bases spanning the gap. The CDR3 has 10 amino acids. This chain's CDR3 is CSASVYEQYF. CDR3 sequence (DNA): TGCAGTGCTAGCGTATACGAGCAGTACTTC.

The table lists this clone with a few counts. The chain uses TRBV4-3 and TRBJ1-2; D gene ambiguous. Germline-derived CDR1 and CDR2 are LGHNA and YSLEER. The CDR3 extends over 18 amino acids. Trimming left V 0 bases short and J 0 bases short, with 17 bases between. CDR3 nucleotides: TGCGCCAGCAGCCAAGACTTAGCGGCAGATTTTACTAACTATGGCTACACCTTC. Amino acid sequence: CASSQDLAADFTNYGYTF.

J is TRBJ2-1 and V is TRBV4-1; 7 nucleotides line up with TRBD2. CDR3 length: 15 residues. Germline lookup yields CDR1 MGHRA and CDR2 YSYEKL. V shed 4 bases and J 7 bases; nucleotides not matched to a gene: 10. This chain's CDR3 is CASSLWAAGVNEQFF. CDR3 DNA sequence: TGCGCCAGCAGCCTCTGGGCGGCGGGAGTTAATGAGCAGTTCTTC.

This chain uses TRBV5-6 with TRBJ2-5; D not certain. CDR3 length: 14 residues. V shed 4 bases and J shed 2 bases, with 12 bases lying between them. CDR1 is SGHDT, CDR2 YYEEEE, per germline. Written as DNA, the CDR3 is TGTGCCAGCAGCAAGAGAGGAACTCAAGAGACCCAGTACTTC. Encoded protein: CASSKRGTQETQYF.

In its sample, this clone was seen once. The genes are TRBV30 and TRBJ1-1; no clear D. V was cut by 4 bases and J by 2 bases, with 11 bases left in between. The CDR3 runs to 13 residues. Per the germline V gene, CDR1 is GTSNPN and CDR2 is SVGIG (reference sequence). CDR3 protein: CAWTMGSNTEAFF. In DNA, the CDR3 is TGTGCCTGGACCATGGGCAGTAACACTGAAGCTTTCTTT.

The chain links TRBV7-2 to TRBJ1-2; tentative D call: TRBD1 (5 bases). The CDR3 extends over 16 amino acids. The V end was cut by 10 bases, the J end by 3 bases, with 24 bases between. The germline V gene has CDR1 SGHTA and CDR2 FQGNSA. The CDR3 coding sequence is TGTGCCACCCAGCTGCCCCGATGGGGGAGGGACTATGGCTACACCTTC. The encoded protein is CATQLPRWGRDYGYTF.

The J gene is TRBJ1-2, the V gene TRBV9; 7 bases map to TRBD1. Germline CDR1 is SGDLS and CDR2 is YYNGEE. This CDR3 is 14 amino acids long. Germline trimming cut 3 bases from V and 7 bases from J; bases unmatched to any gene: 9. Written as DNA, the CDR3 is TGTGCCAGCAGCGCAGACAGGGTTTCTTCTGGCTACACCTTC. Protein product: CASSADRVSSGYTF.

The chain links TRBV5-4 to TRBJ2-3; TRBD2 matches at 8 bases. CDR3 length equals 15 residues. Per germline, CDR1 SGHNT and CDR2 YYREEE (reference sequence). The junction had 6 bases not matched to a gene; V was cut back by 1 base and J by 5 bases. CDR3 region: CASSLWSGRGDTQYF. The CDR3 region has the DNA TGTGCCAGCAGCTTGTGGAGCGGGAGAGGAGATACGCAGTATTTT.

This clone was found once. The CDR3 sequence is CASTSGTGNVNEQFF. The CDR3 DNA reads as TGTGCCAGTACCTCCGGGACAGGGAATGTCAATGAGCAGTTCTTC. The chain carries TRBV19 and TRBJ2-1; 9 bases are a match to TRBD1. Germline V gene lookup returns CDR1 LNHDA and CDR2 SQIVND (reference sequence). The J segment lost 6 bases and the V segment lost 7 bases, leaving 10 bases of the junction unmatched. The CDR3 consists of 15 residues.

The chain uses TRBV7-2 and TRBJ2-5, with 16 nucleotides matching TRBD2. The germline V gene encodes CDR1 SGHTA and CDR2 FQGNSA. The CDR3 runs to 18 residues. V shed 5 bases, J shed 3 bases, and the junction held 9 bases outside the gene matches. The CDR3 DNA reads TGTGCCAGCAGCCCCTCGCTGGGGACTAGCGGGAGGGAAGAGACCCAGTACTTC. This sequence encodes CASSPSLGTSGREETQYF.

The V call is TRBV5-6, the J call TRBJ1-2, with 7 positions matching TRBD1. CDR1 is SGHDT and CDR2 is YYEEEE in the germline V gene. The CDR3 contains 13 residues. The junction had 6 bases not matched to a gene; V was cut back by 2 bases and J by 8 bases. The DNA of the CDR3 is TGTGCCAGCAGCTTAAGACAGGGTGACGGCTACACCTTC. It encodes CASSLRQGDGYTF.

The chain carries TRBV5-1 and TRBJ2-2; D is possibly TRBD1 (6 bases). V was shortened by 1 base and J by 1 base, with 8 bases between the two germline ends. The CDR3 runs 15 residues. Germline loops: CDR1 SGHRS, CDR2 YFSETQ. The CDR3 coding sequence is TGCGCCAGCAGCTTGAAGACAGGGAACACCGGGGAGCTGTTTTTT. Protein product: CASSLKTGNTGELFF. The whole variable domain, remainder taken from reference TRBV5-1 and TRBJ2-2, is KAGVTQTPRYLIKTRGQQVTLSCSPISGHRSVSWYQQTPGQGLQFLFEYFSETQRNKGNFPGRFSGRQFSNSRSEMNVSTLELGDSALYLCASSLKTGNTGELFFGEGSRLTVL.

The chain is built from TRBV6-1 and TRBJ2-2; D may be TRBD1 (5 bases). The CDR3 spans 13 residues. V was trimmed by 7 bases and J by 7 bases, leaving 13 bases between them. Germline loops: CDR1 MNHNS, CDR2 SASEGT. The CDR3 DNA sequence: TGTGCCAGCATGTTGACAGCCGGCGGGGAGCTGTTTTTT. It yields the protein CASMLTAGGELFF.